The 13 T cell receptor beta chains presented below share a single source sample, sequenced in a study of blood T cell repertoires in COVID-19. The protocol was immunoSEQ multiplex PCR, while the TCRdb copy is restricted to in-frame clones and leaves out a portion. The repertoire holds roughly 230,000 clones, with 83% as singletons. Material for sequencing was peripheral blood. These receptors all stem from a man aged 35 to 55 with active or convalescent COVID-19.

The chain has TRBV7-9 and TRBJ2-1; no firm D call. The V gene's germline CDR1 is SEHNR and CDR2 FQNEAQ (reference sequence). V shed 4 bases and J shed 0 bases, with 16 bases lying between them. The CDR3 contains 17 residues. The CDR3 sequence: CASSSQIKMSSYNEQFF. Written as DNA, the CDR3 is TGTGCCAGCAGCTCCCAAATTAAGATGAGCTCCTACAATGAGCAGTTCTTC.

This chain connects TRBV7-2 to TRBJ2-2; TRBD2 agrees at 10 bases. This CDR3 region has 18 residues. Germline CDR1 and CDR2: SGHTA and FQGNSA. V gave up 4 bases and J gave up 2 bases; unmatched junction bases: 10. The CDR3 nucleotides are TGTGCCAGCAGCTCACCCAGCGGGGGGGCCGGAAACACCGGGGAGCTGTTTTTT. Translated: CASSSPSGGAGNTGELFF.

CDR3 sequence: CASSRQGDYNEQFF. The CDR3 DNA follows: TGTGCCAGCAGCCGACAGGGGGACTACAATGAGCAGTTCTTC. This chain connects TRBV6-5 to TRBJ2-1; 9 positions match TRBD1. The junction had 3 bases not matched to a gene; V was cut back by 6 bases and J by 3 bases. Germline V gene lookup returns CDR1 MNHEY and CDR2 SVGAGI. The CDR3 has 14 residues.

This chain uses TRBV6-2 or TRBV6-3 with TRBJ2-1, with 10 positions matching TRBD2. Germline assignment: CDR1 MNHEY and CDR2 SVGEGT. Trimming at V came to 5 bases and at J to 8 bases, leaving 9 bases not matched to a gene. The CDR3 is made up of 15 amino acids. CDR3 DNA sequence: TGTGCCAGCAGTCTACTAGCGGGGAGTCCCTATGAGCAGTTCTTC. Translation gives CASSLLAGSPYEQFF.

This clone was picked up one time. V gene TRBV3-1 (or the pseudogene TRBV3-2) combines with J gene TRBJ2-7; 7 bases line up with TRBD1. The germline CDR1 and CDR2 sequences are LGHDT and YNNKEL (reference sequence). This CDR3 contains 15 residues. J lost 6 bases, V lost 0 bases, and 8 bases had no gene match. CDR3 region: CASSQESRGSTEQYF. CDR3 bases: TGTGCCAGCAGCCAAGAATCCAGGGGGTCCACCGAGCAGTACTTC.

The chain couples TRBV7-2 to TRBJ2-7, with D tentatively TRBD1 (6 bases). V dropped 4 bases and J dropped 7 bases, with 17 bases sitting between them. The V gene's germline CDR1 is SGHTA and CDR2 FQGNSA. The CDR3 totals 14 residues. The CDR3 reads CASSSQQFQGEQYF. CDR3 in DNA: TGTGCCAGCAGCTCCCAGCAATTTCAGGGGGAGCAGTACTTC. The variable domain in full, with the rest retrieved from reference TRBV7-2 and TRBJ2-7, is GAGVSQSPSNKVTEKGKDVELRCDPISGHTALYWYRQSLGQGLEFLIYFQGNSAPDKSGLPSDRFSAERTGGSVSTLTIQRTQQEDSAVYLCASSSQQFQGEQYFGPGTRLTVT.

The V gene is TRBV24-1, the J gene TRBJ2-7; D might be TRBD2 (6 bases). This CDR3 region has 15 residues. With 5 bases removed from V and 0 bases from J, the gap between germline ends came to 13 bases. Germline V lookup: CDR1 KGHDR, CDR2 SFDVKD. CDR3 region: CATSGGVGSSYEQYF. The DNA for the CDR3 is TGTGCCACCAGTGGTGGGGTCGGGAGCTCCTACGAGCAGTACTTC.

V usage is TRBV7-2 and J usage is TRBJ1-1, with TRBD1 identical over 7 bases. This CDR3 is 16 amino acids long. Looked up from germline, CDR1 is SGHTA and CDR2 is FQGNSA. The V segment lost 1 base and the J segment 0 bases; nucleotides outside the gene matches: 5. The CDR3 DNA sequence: TGTGCCAGCAGCTTAGGACCGGGACAGATGAACACTGAAGCTTTCTTT. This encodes CASSLGPGQMNTEAFF.

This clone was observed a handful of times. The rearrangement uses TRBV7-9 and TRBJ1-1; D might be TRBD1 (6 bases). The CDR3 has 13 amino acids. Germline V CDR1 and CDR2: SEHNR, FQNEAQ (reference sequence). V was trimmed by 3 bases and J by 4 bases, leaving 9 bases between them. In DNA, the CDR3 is TGTGCCAGCAGCTTCAGGGGCAGCACTGAAGCTTTCTTT. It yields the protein CASSFRGSTEAFF.

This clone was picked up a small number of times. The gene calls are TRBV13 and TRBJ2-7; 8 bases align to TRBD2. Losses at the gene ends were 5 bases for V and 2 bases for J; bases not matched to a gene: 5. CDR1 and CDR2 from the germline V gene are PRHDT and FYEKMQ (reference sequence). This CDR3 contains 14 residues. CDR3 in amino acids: CASSQRGFPYEQYF. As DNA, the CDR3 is TGTGCCAGCAGCCAGCGGGGGTTTCCCTACGAGCAGTACTTC.

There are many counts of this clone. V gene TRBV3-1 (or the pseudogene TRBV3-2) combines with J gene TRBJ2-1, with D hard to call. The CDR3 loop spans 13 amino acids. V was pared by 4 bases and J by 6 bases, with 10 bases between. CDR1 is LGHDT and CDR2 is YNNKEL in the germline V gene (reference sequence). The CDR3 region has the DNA TGTGCCAGCAGCCCTCATGAGAGCAATGAGCAGTTCTTC. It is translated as CASSPHESNEQFF.

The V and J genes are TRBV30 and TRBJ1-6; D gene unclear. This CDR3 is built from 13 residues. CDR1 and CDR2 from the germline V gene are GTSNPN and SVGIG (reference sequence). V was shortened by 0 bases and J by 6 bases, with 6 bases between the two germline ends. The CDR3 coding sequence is TGTGCCTGGAGTGTGAGCCCTAATTCACCCCTCCACTTT. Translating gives CAWSVSPNSPLHF. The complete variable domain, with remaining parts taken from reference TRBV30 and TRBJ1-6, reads SQTIHQWPATLVQPVGSPLSLECTVEGTSNPNLYWYRQAAGRGLQLLFYSVGIGQISSEVPQNLSASRPQDRQFILSSKKLLLSDSGFYLCAWSVSPNSPLHFGNGTRLTVT.

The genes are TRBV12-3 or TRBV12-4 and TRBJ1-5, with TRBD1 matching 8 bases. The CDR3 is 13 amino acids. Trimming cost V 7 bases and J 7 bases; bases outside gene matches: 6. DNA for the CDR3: TGTGCCAGCACCCGGGACAGGTACCAGCCCCAGCATTTT. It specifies CASTRDRYQPQHF.